A single count supports the clone carrying this TCR beta chain. These data are taken from a study of T cells in localized non-small cell lung cancer. Some clones are missing from TCRdb's copy, which holds only in-frame ones; the method was immunoSEQ multiplex PCR. The table includes roughly 50,000 clones, roughly nine tenths detected once. V gave up 6 bases and J gave up 0 bases, with 12 bases separating them. Looked up from germline, CDR1 is MDHEN and CDR2 is SYDVKM. The CDR3 has 15 residues. Sample: peripheral blood, taken before any cancer treatment. The chain has TRBV28 and TRBJ2-1, with TRBD2 as a possible D gene (6 bases). This receptor was identified in a man aged 35 to 69 with stage I lung adenocarcinoma. As DNA, the CDR3 is TGTGCCAGCAGGGAGGGCGGGATCTCCTACAATGAGCAGTTCTTC. This encodes CASREGGISYNEQFF.